This T cell receptor (beta chain) was observed in a study of OX40 agonist ivuxolimab in advanced cancers. Context from the whole study: Ivuxolimab was a fully human IgG2 agonistic monoclonal antibody targeting the costimulatory receptor OX40 (CD134). Intravenous ivuxolimab was administered to patients every 2 weeks at six dose levels: 0.01, 0.1, 0.3, 1.5, 3 and 10 mg/kg. Of the 50 to 55 patients in dose escalation, approximately 20 had hepatocellular carcinoma, about 15 had melanoma, 9 had renal cell carcinoma and 9 had head and neck cancer. The dose-escalation cohort was about 83% male with a mean age of roughly 62 years, ranging from roughly 23 to 80. Patients were allowed to have had prior anti-PD-1, anti-PD-L1 or anti-CTLA-4 therapy, and approximately 40% of the dose-escalation patients had previously received checkpoint inhibitors. Partial responses occurred in three dose-escalation patients, of whom one had hepatocellular carcinoma and two had cutaneous melanoma. The purpose of peripheral TCRbeta sequencing was to test whether ivuxolimab changed TCR sequence diversity and led to clonal T-cell expansion. The monotherapy dose-escalation portion (N of about 50 patients) of the phase I ivuxolimab trial is reported in the paper. The study at large found these results: Partial responders in the 0.1-3.0 mg/kg groups had among the lowest normalized peripheral clonal expansion, especially among CD8+ T cells. The antigen specificity of the peripheral T cells that underwent clonal expansion was not determined. Low levels of normalized T-cell clonal expansion were also seen in some nonresponding patients. Clonal expansion of both CD4+ and CD8+ blood T cells was observed from baseline to week 6 at doses 0.1 to 3.0 mg/kg. After ivuxolimab, more expanded clones were found on average in CD8+ T cells than in CD4+ T cells.

From its cysteine to its phenylalanine, the CDR3 spans 13 amino acids. Left in the record is the CDR3 DNA by itself, 39 bases read in frame from the first base. Compared with germline, V lacks 7 bases and J lacks 4 bases; bases without a gene match: 4. The germline V gene provides CDR1 MNHNS and CDR2 SASEGT. To sequence the TCRbeta CDR3 region, genomic DNA was isolated from the sorted cells. The immunoSEQ Assay was used for sequencing of TCRbeta CDR3 regions. TCRdb provides this immuneACCESS table in a form limited to in-frame rearrangements. Some clones are lacking; in checked studies, under half of them reflect an unresolved V gene, and why the rest are absent is not known. The table for this sample lists approximately 100,000 clones; 90% of them were counted only once. The ten top clones hold approximately 0.48% of the sample. The trial excluded patients who had a history of autoimmune disease or were on systemic immunosuppression. In every dose cohort, peripheral blood was drawn for TCR sequencing at baseline, cycle 4 day 1, and cycle 7 day 1. Samples came from an open-label, multicenter, first-in-human phase I dose-escalation trial of ivuxolimab. The trial enrolled adults with locally advanced or metastatic head and neck squamous cell, hepatocellular, melanoma or renal cell carcinoma. Before TCR sequencing, CD4+ T cells and CD8+ T cells were sorted from peripheral blood as separate populations.

As for this clone: Its antigen target is currently unknown. No much larger clone exists at a distance of one base, and base qualities are not known.

This chain is built from TRBV6-1 and TRBJ2-5; 9 central bases correspond to TRBD2. Here the sequenced sample was CD4+ or CD8+ T cells sorted from blood, taken in a trial of the OX40 agonist ivuxolimab. The source of this sequence is an adult with an advanced solid tumor such as melanoma, head and neck, liver or kidney cancer. The DNA reads as follows: TGTGCCAGCAAATGGACTAGCGTAGAGACCCAGTACTTC. Its protein is CASKWTSVETQYF.